Each of the 27 T cell receptor beta chains below was sequenced from the same sample in a study of post-analysis software for immune sequencing data. Overall study results and limits: Among 5 or 6 TRBV segments more frequent in patients than controls were TRBV5-6, TRBV5-1 and TRBV20-1.

The authors incorporated unique molecular identifiers into the TCR beta cDNA libraries. In TCRdb, the PCR reads were re-called with MiXCR into one record per CDR3 protein. This sample yields 740,000 or so distinct CDR3 sequences, of which roughly 58% are seen a single time; roughly 4.4% belongs to the top ten. These receptors lack a known antigen. Specimen: blood. These receptors all come from a girl aged 10 to 17 with multiple sclerosis.

This clonotype was observed a handful of times. This chain connects TRBV9 to TRBJ2-7; TRBD2 matches 12 bases. The germline gives CDR1 SGDLS, CDR2 YYNGEE. V lost 4 bases to trimming and J lost 2 bases; unmatched junction nucleotides: 13. This CDR3 contains 18 residues. The CDR3 DNA follows: TGTGCCAGCAGCCCCTCCGTTTCCCGGACTAGCGGGGCCTACGAGCAGTACTTC. Protein product: CASSPSVSRTSGAYEQYF.

This clonotype has only a few counts. CDR3 amino acids: CSVVLAGRIEQYF. The DNA for the CDR3 is TGCAGCGTTGTACTGGCGGGAAGGATCGAGCAGTACTTC. The rearrangement joins TRBV29-1 to TRBJ2-7; possible D gene TRBD2, 6 bases. Trimming took 4 bases from V and 6 from J, leaving 16 bases between them. This CDR3 is 13 amino acids long. Looked up from germline, CDR1 is SQVTM and CDR2 is ANQGSEA.

The rearrangement uses TRBV18 and TRBJ2-7; 9 nucleotides agree with TRBD1. Germline V gives CDR1 KGHSH, CDR2 LQKENI. The length of the CDR3 is 17 residues. Trimming took 0 bases from V and 6 from J; bases not matched to a gene: 12. CDR3 sequence: CASSPPRPGQGLSEQYF. The CDR3 DNA sequence: TGTGCCAGCTCACCACCGAGACCGGGACAGGGCTTGAGCGAGCAGTACTTC.

This rearrangement joins TRBV10-3 to TRBJ1-1; perhaps TRBD1 as D (6 bases). This CDR3 comprises 12 residues. CDR1 ENHRY and CDR2 SYGVKD come from the germline V gene. Trimming stripped 11 bases from V and 2 bases from J, with 12 bases between. The CDR3 region is CAGRGFNTEAFF. The CDR3 coding sequence is TGTGCCGGAAGGGGGTTCAACACTGAAGCTTTCTTT.

This sequence joins TRBV29-1 and TRBJ1-5, with D perhaps matching TRBD1 (5 bases). The CDR3 totals 13 residues. Between the trimmed V and J ends, which lost 5 bases and 12 bases, there was a span of 20 bases. Germline V gives CDR1 SQVTM, CDR2 ANQGSEA. CDR3 in amino acids: CSVTNEKVGGQHF. CDR3 DNA: TGCAGCGTTACCAACGAGAAAGTCGGGGGCCAGCATTTT.

CDR3 in amino acids: CASSYNGGSNNEQFF. The DNA of the CDR3 is TGTGCCAGCAGTTACAATGGCGGGAGTAACAATGAGCAGTTCTTC. V gene TRBV6-5 combines with J gene TRBJ2-1; TRBD2 aligns across 7 bases. This CDR3 has 15 residues. J lost 5 bases, V lost 2 bases, and 6 bases had no gene match. Germline CDR1 MNHEY, CDR2 SVGAGI.

This clonotype was picked up a small number of times. The CDR3 loop is CASSQEGTGTGRNNEQFF. The CDR3 region has the DNA TGTGCCAGCAGCCAAGAAGGTACCGGGACAGGGAGGAACAATGAGCAGTTCTTC. The chain employs TRBV4-2 and TRBJ2-1, with 9 positions matching TRBD1. CDR3 length: 18 residues. The ends lost 0 bases at V and 5 bases at J; junction bases unmatched: 11. Germline V gives CDR1 LGHNA, CDR2 YNFKEQ.

This clonotype appeared once. The V gene is TRBV10-3, the J gene TRBJ1-1, with 10 bases aligning to TRBD1. CDR1 ENHRY and CDR2 SYGVKD come from the germline V gene. This CDR3 spans 16 amino acids. The J segment lost 10 bases and the V segment lost 5 bases, leaving 16 bases of the junction unmatched. This chain's CDR3 is CAISRTWDRGDVVAFF. The CDR3 DNA is TGTGCCATCAGTCGGACCTGGGACAGGGGCGATGTAGTAGCTTTCTTT.

The table lists this clonotype with a few counts. The chain carries TRBV3-1 and TRBJ2-6; D ambiguous. With 4 bases removed from V and 0 bases from J, the gap between germline ends came to 7 bases. The length of the CDR3 is 15 residues. Germline V lookup: CDR1 LGHDT, CDR2 YNNKEL (reference sequence). Here the CDR3 DNA reads TGTGCCAGCAGCCCCGTCCGCTCTGGGGCCAACGTCCTGACTTTC. It codes for CASSPVRSGANVLTF.

The chain is built from TRBV27 and TRBJ2-3; the match to TRBD1 covers 7 bases. The CDR3 covers 15 residues. The ends lost 3 bases at V and 3 bases at J; junction bases unmatched: 6. The germline V gene has CDR1 MNHEY and CDR2 SMNVEV (reference sequence). CDR3 in DNA: TGTGCCAGCAGTTTGAGGCAGGGGGTTACAGATACGCAGTATTTT. It yields the protein CASSLRQGVTDTQYF.

Here the CDR3 reads CSVPIGDEQYF. The CDR3 coding sequence is TGCAGCGTCCCAATCGGGGACGAGCAGTACTTC. The chain couples TRBV29-1 to TRBJ2-7; possible D gene TRBD2, 5 bases. The germline V gene has CDR1 SQVTM and CDR2 ANQGSEA. The CDR3 totals 11 residues. The germline V and J ends were trimmed by 6 bases and 5 bases, with 11 bases remaining between them.

This clonotype was counted once. The chain has TRBV20-1 and TRBJ2-1, with 9 bases matching TRBD2. The J call may be mistaken, given a closer DNA end match to TRBJ2-7. The CDR3 covers 13 residues. Germline V gene sequence: CDR1 DFQATT, CDR2 SNEGSKA (reference sequence). Written as DNA, the CDR3 is TGCAGTGCTAGAAGGCGGGAGGGTTACGAGCAGTACTTC. Translating it yields CSARRREGYEQYF.

CDR3 DNA sequence: TGTGCCAGCTCACAGCCTGACAGCCCGCCTAACTATGGCTACACCTTC. It specifies CASSQPDSPPNYGYTF. The chain couples TRBV18 to TRBJ1-2; TRBD1 might be the D (5 bases). Trimming cost V 4 bases and J 0 bases, with 15 bases left between them. The CDR3 spans 16 residues. Germline V gene sequence: CDR1 KGHSH, CDR2 LQKENI.

V and J are TRBV5-6 and TRBJ2-7; D gene unclear. V was shortened by 2 bases and J by 0 bases, with 15 bases between the two germline ends. The CDR3 extends over 16 amino acids. Germline-derived CDR1 and CDR2 are SGHDT and YYEEEE. The CDR3 region has the DNA TGTGCCAGCAGCTTTTGGACGCAGGAATTCTCCTACGAGCAGTACTTC. It specifies CASSFWTQEFSYEQYF.

This clonotype was detected a few times. The CDR3 DNA reads TGTGCCAGCAGCCCGTTAAAGTGGACGCATCCTAACTACGAGCAGTACTTC. Its translation: CASSPLKWTHPNYEQYF. V gene TRBV11-2 combines with J gene TRBJ2-7; D not resolved. V shed 5 bases and J shed 3 bases, with 23 bases lying between them. Germline V gene lookup returns CDR1 SGHAT and CDR2 FQNNGV. The CDR3 spans 17 residues.

The V gene is TRBV7-3, the J gene TRBJ2-3, with 7 bases that match TRBD2. Losses at the gene ends were 5 bases for V and 1 base for J; bases not matched to a gene: 6. CDR1 and CDR2 from the germline V gene are SGHTA and FQGTGA. The CDR3 extends over 15 amino acids. This CDR3 is CASSPLGGGTDTQYF. CDR3 coding DNA: TGTGCCAGCAGCCCCCTTGGGGGGGGCACAGATACGCAGTATTTT. Looking up the rest from reference TRBV7-3 and TRBJ2-3 gives the full variable domain: GAGVSQTPSNKVTEKGKYVELRCDPISGHTALYWYRQSLGQGPEFLIYFQGTGAADDSGLPNDRFFAVRPEGSVSTLKIQRTERGDSAVYLCASSPLGGGTDTQYFGPGTRLTVL.

The chain carries TRBV4-2 and TRBJ2-3, with 9 bases lining up with TRBD2. Germline loops: CDR1 LGHNA, CDR2 YNFKEQ. The length of the CDR3 is 19 residues. The V gene end was trimmed by 5 bases and the J gene end by 4 bases; junction bases not matched to a gene: 19. The CDR3 DNA follows: TGTGCCAGCAGCTCTCGCCTACTACCGGCTAGCGGGATTTCAGATACGCAGTATTTT. It translates to CASSSRLLPASGISDTQYF.

This chain connects TRBV7-9 to TRBJ1-2, with 9 positions matching TRBD1. Germline V gene lookup returns CDR1 SEHNR and CDR2 FQNEAQ (reference sequence). V was clipped by 7 bases and J by 8 bases; unmatched bases: 8. The CDR3 consists of 13 residues. CDR3: CASTTGQGRGYTF. The DNA for the CDR3 is TGTGCCAGCACCACCGGACAGGGGCGAGGCTACACCTTC.

This clonotype turned up a few times. V and J are TRBV5-1 and TRBJ2-5, with TRBD2 identical over 8 bases. The DNA end lines up better with TRBJ2-7; the J call may be wrong. This CDR3 region has 14 residues. The germline CDR1 and CDR2 sequences are SGHRS and YFSETQ. CDR3 nucleotides: TGCGCCAGCAGGAACTCAGCGGGAGACGGCGAGCAGTACTTC. This gives the protein CASRNSAGDGEQYF.

This clonotype was picked up a small number of times. The V and J genes are TRBV20-1 and TRBJ2-7, with D perhaps TRBD2 (5 bases). The CDR3 contains 13 residues. Per germline, CDR1 DFQATT and CDR2 SNEGSKA (reference sequence). V lost 6 bases to trimming and J lost 2 bases, with 14 bases between them. The CDR3 bases are TGCAGTGCCACCTTCTCGGGGACCTACGAGCAGTACTTC. Its protein product is CSATFSGTYEQYF.

This clonotype showed up just a few times. The chain uses TRBV6-4 and TRBJ1-1; D gene ambiguous. Germline CDR1 and CDR2: MRHNA and SNTAGT. The CDR3 has 13 residues. V lost 5 bases and J lost 3, with 10 bases in between. The CDR3 sequence: CASSLEGDTEAFF. The DNA of the CDR3 is TGTGCCAGCAGTTTAGAGGGTGACACTGAAGCTTTCTTT.

This clonotype was observed a few times. The V and J genes are TRBV12-3 or TRBV12-4 and TRBJ1-2; TRBD1 matches 10 bases. CDR3 length equals 15 residues. V was pared by 6 bases and J by 4 bases, with 8 bases of the junction left unmatched. The CDR3 sequence is CASSHGDRGGYGYTF. DNA for the CDR3: TGTGCCAGCAGCCATGGGGACAGGGGAGGCTATGGCTACACCTTC.

The chain links TRBV7-9 to TRBJ2-5; 8 bases agree with TRBD2. The CDR3 spans 13 residues. Germline values: CDR1 SEHNR, CDR2 FQNEAQ (reference sequence). With V trimmed by 5 bases and J by 11 bases, 10 bases remained unmatched. CDR3 nucleotides: TGTGCCAGCAGCCGCGGGGGGCCGGAGGAGCAGTACTTC. Its translation is CASSRGGPEEQYF. Supplemented by reference TRBV7-9 and TRBJ2-5, the full variable domain reads DTGVSQNPRHKITKRGQNVTFRCDPISEHNRLYWYRQTLGQGPEFLTYFQNEAQLEKSRLLSDRFSAERPKGSFSTLEIQRTEQGDSAMYLCASSRGGPEEQYFGPGTRLLVL.

The chain employs TRBV5-1 and TRBJ2-4; D is uncertain. The J call may be wrong; the DNA end is better matched by TRBJ2-7. CDR1 is SGHRS, CDR2 YFSETQ, per germline. This CDR3 comprises 14 residues. The DNA for the CDR3 is TGCGCCAGCAGCCCGCTCGGGCAGGACTACGAGCAGTACTTC. It codes for CASSPLGQDYEQYF.

V usage is TRBV12-3 or TRBV12-4 and J usage is TRBJ1-1; tentatively, D is TRBD1 (5 bases). The V and J ends lost 2 bases and 4 bases respectively, with 11 bases between them. The CDR3 runs 14 residues. The CDR3 nucleotides read TGTGCCAGCAGTTTATTGACAGCAAGCACTGAAGCTTTCTTT. Protein sequence: CASSLLTASTEAFF.

This clonotype was picked up a small number of times. The chain has TRBV10-3 and TRBJ2-7, with D perhaps matching TRBD1 (5 bases). CDR1 ENHRY and CDR2 SYGVKD come from the germline V gene. The CDR3 is made up of 16 amino acids. Trimming stripped 5 bases from V and 5 bases from J, with 22 bases between. The CDR3 sequence is CAISNTLRTLGDEQYF. DNA for the CDR3: TGTGCCATCAGTAACACCCTCCGTACCTTAGGGGACGAGCAGTACTTC.

The V call is TRBV5-1, the J call TRBJ2-7, with D unresolved. Germline CDR1 and CDR2: SGHRS and YFSETQ. This CDR3 has 14 residues. Trimming took off 4 bases at V and 0 bases at J, with 11 bases between the two ends. The DNA of the CDR3 is TGCGCCAGCAGCCCGGACGTCCCCTCCTACGAGCAGTACTTC. Translating gives CASSPDVPSYEQYF.